This TCR beta chain is drawn from a study of vaccination and CD4 T cells after COVID-19 (dated by TCRdb to between 2021 and 2022). Background for the entire study: Convalescent patients had a positive SARS-CoV-2 result on nasal swab PCR, and of these patients, about ten had mild disease and one had severe disease. In the convalescent cohort there were six males and four females, among whom were two Hispanic individuals, seven Caucasians, two Asians and one multiracial person. Each participant got two doses of either the Pfizer-BioNTech BNT162b2 vaccine (n=8) or the Moderna mRNA-1273 vaccine (n=2). Post-COVID blood samples were collected from convalescent patients a median of around 100 days after diagnosis, with a range of roughly 35 to 170 days. The time from the second vaccine dose to post-vaccine blood sampling had a median of approximately 72 days and ranged from roughly 13 to 241 days. Culture stimuli were overlapping spike peptide pools from SARS-CoV-2 and from the common cold coronaviruses HCoV-NL63, HCoV-OC43 and HCoV-229E. As controls, cultures received a CEFX viral epitope pool (the positive control), an HIV-1 Nef peptide pool (the negative control), or no peptide at all. In roughly 10 COVID-19 convalescent patients and a handful of infection-naive healthy vaccine recipients, the spike-specific CD4+ TCR repertoire before mRNA vaccination was compared with the repertoire after mRNA vaccination.

This clonotype was counted between two and nine times. Its cognate antigen has yet to be identified. Per-base quality was not reported, and no clone a single base away is much larger than it. The intended sense of this specimen's treatment or condition label: roughly 10-day PBMC culture with coronavirus spike peptide pools or control peptides (ViraFEST assay). To expand antigen-specific T cells with peptide pools and then pick out the expanded clonotypes through TCR sequencing, the study relied on the ViraFEST assay. The convalescent patients' positive SARS-CoV-2 PCR tests were from March to December 2020, which was before the Alpha, Beta and Delta variants emerged in the United States. Each well held 2 million to 2.5 million PBMCs cultured with around 10 ug/ml peptide pools in IMDM containing approximately 5% human AB serum and around 10 IU/ml IL-2. Half of the culture medium was replaced with fresh IL-2-containing medium on days 3 and 7. CD4+ T cells were isolated after roughly 9 days of culture through negative selection using the EasySep CD4+ T cell isolation kit. Ficoll-Paque Plus gradient centrifugation was used to isolate PBMCs from whole blood, and the isolated PBMCs were then either used fresh or cryopreserved at -140C. In general, triplicate wells were set up for every culture condition.

General study outcomes and caveats: Although the median number of SARS-CoV-2-reactive clonotypes went up from some 23 after infection to 30 to 45 after vaccination, the increase was not significant. Only a relatively small number of convalescent patients were included in the study, and early timepoints following natural infection were not analyzed. Nearly all vaccine-specific clones in convalescent patients (304 of 307) were mono-reactive for SARS-CoV-2 spike rather than cross-reactive with common cold coronaviruses. Among convalescent patients, a median about 90% of the SARS-CoV-2-reactive clones seen after vaccination appeared only after vaccination, which suggests priming specific to the vaccine.

The library relied on PCR. At the Johns Hopkins FTIC core, DNA from the cultured CD4+ T cells underwent TCR sequencing with the Oncomine TCR Beta short-read assay. The QIAamp micro DNA kit was used to extract genomic DNA from the cultured CD4+ T cells. Oncomine TCR Beta libraries from cultured CD4+ T cells were pooled using unique dual indexes and sequenced on an Illumina iSeq 100. Per the original workflow: Non-productive sequences were removed, and CDR3s not starting with C, not ending with F or W, or shorter than 7 amino acids were discarded. The MANAFEST web application was used to identify antigen-specific clonotypes by comparing peptide-stimulated wells against reference wells and other culture wells. For a clone to be called positive, the clone needed an FDR below 0.05, an odds ratio above 5, and a productive frequency above 0.1% in at least two of three replicate wells. A clonotype counted as cross-reactive if it showed significant expansion both in the SARS-CoV-2 spike wells and in at least one common cold coronavirus spike condition. CDR3 homology was assessed with Levenshtein distances (stringdist) and unrooted phylogenetic trees (ape) in R version 3.6.1. TCRdb applied fastp at Q25 and MiXCR to the public reads, then kept only in-frame beta chains. When rows share a CDR3 protein, they turn into one entry using the most common DNA and genes. The authors' filters were not applied to this entry. In this sample the table shows approximately 13,000 distinct CDR3 sequences, approximately 40% of which occur a single time. The ten top clones hold over 9.5% of the sample.

The source material was CD4+ T cells from blood, cultured in vitro. The sequence derives from a human donor who had recovered from COVID-19.

The base sequence is TGTGCCAGCAGTGGCGGGCTTCAATCGAATCAGCCCCAGCATTTT. It translates to CASSGGLQSNQPQHF. The sequence links TRBV2 to TRBJ1-5, with the D segment identity uncertain. From the germline V gene, CDR1 is SNHLY and CDR2 is FYNNEI. From its cysteine to its phenylalanine, the CDR3 spans 15 amino acids. The entry retains the CDR3 DNA only, 45 bases that are in frame from base 1. The trim is 4 bases for V and 4 bases for J, with a gap of 14 bases between the germline ends.